Below, 29 T cell receptor beta chains from the same sample are listed, as sequenced in a study of response to subunit inactivated influenza vaccine. TCRdb re-called the RT-PCR reads through MiXCR, storing one row per CDR3 protein. The top ten hold 13% of the sample, which has fewer than 650,000 distinct CDR3 sequences, around 13% seen once. Sequencing used PBMCs from blood, obtained roughly 46 days after vaccination. All receptors derive from a man aged 45-65 years who received an inactivated influenza vaccine.

This clonotype was picked up a small number of times. J is TRBJ1-4 and V is TRBV5-1; maybe TRBD1 (6 bases). CDR3 length: 15 amino acids. Trimming removed 0 bases from V and 7 bases from J, with 13 bases in between. CDR1 SGHRS and CDR2 YFSETQ come from the germline V gene. This CDR3 is CASSLVQGGSEKLFF. CDR3 DNA sequence: TGCGCCAGCAGCTTGGTACAGGGTGGAAGTGAAAAACTGTTTTTT.

The rearrangement uses TRBV7-9 and TRBJ2-1; TRBD1 matches 9 bases. The V segment lost 6 bases and the J segment 6 bases; nucleotides outside the gene matches: 12. CDR3 length: 16 residues. Germline V gives CDR1 SEHNR, CDR2 FQNEAQ (reference sequence). The CDR3 is CASRQRPGQGGNEQFF. CDR3 nucleotide sequence: TGTGCCAGCAGGCAAAGGCCGGGACAGGGCGGCAATGAGCAGTTCTTC. The full variable domain, in which reference TRBV7-9 and TRBJ2-1 provide the parts outside the CDR3, is DTGVSQNPRHKITKRGQNVTFRCDPISEHNRLYWYRQTLGQGPEFLTYFQNEAQLEKSRLLSDRFSAERPKGSFSTLEIQRTEQGDSAMYLCASRQRPGQGGNEQFFGPGTRLTVL.

This clonotype was picked up many times. The chain recombines TRBV15 with TRBJ1-1, with unresolved D. Trimming took 0 bases from V and 7 from J, leaving 6 bases between them. Per the germline V gene, CDR1 is LNHNV and CDR2 is YYDKDF (reference sequence). This CDR3 is 12 amino acids long. The CDR3 here is CATSRESIEAFF. The CDR3 DNA reads TGTGCCACCAGCAGAGAGTCAATTGAAGCTTTCTTT.

This clonotype appeared many times. V and J are TRBV5-1 and TRBJ1-1; D is unclear. This CDR3 is built from 15 residues. With 0 bases removed from V and 6 bases from J, the gap between germline ends came to 15 bases. Germline CDR1 is SGHRS and CDR2 is YFSETQ. The CDR3 spells CASSLANVGSAEAFF. CDR3 coding DNA: TGCGCCAGCAGCTTGGCCAATGTGGGATCAGCTGAAGCTTTCTTT.

This clonotype was detected only a few times. V usage is TRBV6-2 or TRBV6-3 and J usage is TRBJ2-7; weak D call: TRBD1 (6 bases). The CDR3 is 14 amino acids. V dropped 5 bases and J dropped 2 bases, with 13 bases sitting between them. In germline, CDR1 is MNHEY, CDR2 SVGEGT. The CDR3 sequence: CASSQVGHTYEQYF. CDR3 nucleotide sequence: TGTGCCAGCAGTCAAGTGGGACACACCTACGAGCAGTACTTC.

The V and J genes are TRBV28 and TRBJ1-5; no firm D call. The V end was cut by 8 bases, the J end by 0 bases, with 5 bases between. CDR1 and CDR2 (germline): MDHEN, SYDVKM. There are 12 residues in the CDR3. DNA of the CDR3: TGTGCCAGCCAGCCTAGCAATCAGCCCCAGCATTTT. This gives the protein CASQPSNQPQHF.

This chain joins TRBV5-1 and TRBJ2-5; no reliable D call. Germline CDR1 SGHRS, CDR2 YFSETQ. The V end was cut by 4 bases, the J end by 9 bases, with 13 bases between. CDR3 length: 12 amino acids. For the CDR3, the DNA is TGCGCCAGCAGCGTGGGTTTTGGGGCCCAGTACTTC. It is translated as CASSVGFGAQYF.

This clonotype was seen a handful of times. V gene TRBV7-3 combines with J gene TRBJ2-1; 8 nucleotides match TRBD2. The CDR3 sequence is 18 residues long. V lost 2 bases and J lost 7; bases outside the gene matches: 16. Per the germline V gene, CDR1 is SGHTA and CDR2 is FQGTGA. The CDR3 sequence is CASSLYGQRESRGNEQFF. The CDR3 nucleotides read TGTGCCAGCAGCTTATACGGCCAGCGGGAGTCGCGGGGGAATGAGCAGTTCTTC.

This clonotype was seen more than once but under ten times. V and J are TRBV5-6 and TRBJ1-2; 9 bases map to TRBD1. V was pared by 4 bases and J by 6 bases, with 4 bases of the junction left unmatched. Germline V gene sequence: CDR1 SGHDT, CDR2 YYEEEE. This CDR3 has 13 amino acids. CDR3 loop: CASSVGTGHGYTF. CDR3 nucleotides: TGTGCCAGCAGCGTAGGGACAGGGCATGGCTACACCTTC.

This clonotype appeared many times. The chain uses TRBV10-3 and TRBJ2-5; either TRBD1 or TRBD2 may supply D (5 bases each). The CDR3 is 14 amino acids. Trimming removed 6 bases from V and 1 base from J, with 12 bases in between. Germline values: CDR1 ENHRY, CDR2 SYGVKD. The CDR3 DNA is TGTGCCATCAGGGGGACCAACCTCCAAGAGACCCAGTACTTC. Its translation: CAIRGTNLQETQYF.

This clonotype was counted between two and nine times. The chain employs TRBV29-1 and TRBJ2-3; 8 positions agree with TRBD2. This CDR3 spans 15 amino acids. V lost 2 bases to trimming and J lost 4 bases; unmatched junction nucleotides: 8. Germline-derived CDR1 and CDR2 are SQVTM and ANQGSEA. The CDR3 nucleotides read TGCAGCGTTGAAAGAATAGCGGGGCAACCAGATACGCAGTATTTT. It specifies CSVERIAGQPDTQYF.

This chain uses TRBV14 with TRBJ2-1, with D perhaps TRBD2 (6 bases). Per germline, CDR1 SGHDN and CDR2 FVKESK. Trimming removed 1 base at V and 6 bases at J, with 13 bases between. CDR3 size: 15 residues. CDR3: CASSQALGTGNEQFF. CDR3 DNA sequence: TGTGCCAGCAGCCAAGCCCTGGGGACTGGCAATGAGCAGTTCTTC.

This clonotype came up a few times. CDR3: CASSLRPGTGLSYEQYF. CDR3 DNA sequence: TGTGCCAGCAGCTTGAGACCCGGGACAGGGCTTTCCTACGAGCAGTACTTC. The chain uses TRBV7-9 and TRBJ2-7, with TRBD1 identical over 9 bases. CDR1 is SEHNR and CDR2 is FQNEAQ in the germline V gene (reference sequence). The CDR3 has 17 amino acids. The V segment lost 3 bases and the J segment 1 base; nucleotides outside the gene matches: 10.

This chain connects TRBV7-2 to TRBJ2-7; 10 bases agree with TRBD2. The CDR3 runs to 13 residues. V lost 3 bases to trimming and J lost 12 bases; unmatched junction nucleotides: 8. The germline V gene has CDR1 SGHTA and CDR2 FQGNSA. The CDR3 coding sequence is TGTGCCAGCAGCTTCCTAGCGGGAGCCCCGTCGTACTTC. Its translation: CASSFLAGAPSYF.

The V gene is TRBV9, the J gene TRBJ2-7, with D tentatively TRBD1 or TRBD2 (5 bases each). This CDR3 is built from 15 residues. V was cut by 4 bases and J by 3 bases, with 17 bases left in between. CDR1 is SGDLS and CDR2 is YYNGEE in the germline V gene. The chain's CDR3 is CASSPTGTAYYEQYF. The DNA for the CDR3 is TGTGCCAGCAGCCCCACCGGGACCGCTTACTACGAGCAGTACTTC. Drawing the rest from reference TRBV9 and TRBJ2-7, the complete variable domain is DSGVTQTPKHLITATGQRVTLRCSPRSGDLSVYWYQQSLDQGLQFLIQYYNGEERAKGNILERFSAQQFPDLHSELNLSSLELGDSALYFCASSPTGTAYYEQYFGPGTRLTVT.

The rearrangement joins TRBV12-3 or TRBV12-4 to TRBJ1-2; D might be TRBD1 (6 bases). Trimming took 6 bases from V and 3 from J, leaving 20 bases between them. The CDR3 loop spans 16 amino acids. The CDR3 reads CASSPRWGHQHYGYTF. The CDR3 DNA sequence: TGTGCCAGCAGCCCCCGCTGGGGACACCAGCACTATGGCTACACCTTC.

This clonotype was counted only a few times. This chain joins TRBV15 and TRBJ2-1; D is possibly TRBD2 (6 bases). The V gene's germline CDR1 is LNHNV and CDR2 YYDKDF (reference sequence). Trimming removed 8 bases from V and 2 bases from J, with 16 bases in between. The CDR3 runs to 15 residues. In nucleotides, the CDR3 is TGTGCCACCGCGGAAACGGGAGTCGCCTACAATGAGCAGTTCTTC. Protein sequence: CATAETGVAYNEQFF.

The gene calls are TRBV29-1 and TRBJ2-1; D might be TRBD2 (5 bases). V lost 0 bases and J lost 0, with 12 bases in between. Germline CDR1 is SQVTM and CDR2 is ANQGSEA. This CDR3 comprises 16 residues. The CDR3 nucleotides read TGCAGCGTTGAAGATGTTGGCGGGCGCTCCTACAATGAGCAGTTCTTC. It is translated as CSVEDVGGRSYNEQFF.

A note on this clonotype: A junction end diverges from the germline sequence, so it may reflect a read error. V is TRBV15 and J is TRBJ1-4; weak D call: TRBD1 (5 bases). The CDR3 length is 18 residues. In germline, CDR1 is LNHNV, CDR2 YYDKDF (reference sequence). The CDR3 sequence is CATSRVPLMTATNEKLFF. DNA of the CDR3: TGTGCCACCAGCAGAGTGCCACTAATGACAGCAACTAATGAGAAACTGTTTTTT.

The chain recombines TRBV12-3 or TRBV12-4 with TRBJ2-7; D ambiguous. V lost 6 bases and J lost 6, with 15 bases in between. The CDR3 totals 13 residues. This CDR3 reads CASSTDHLGEQYF. The CDR3 DNA follows: TGTGCCAGCAGCACGGATCATCTGGGCGAGCAGTACTTC.

This chain uses TRBV3-1 with TRBJ2-1; TRBD2 agrees at 14 bases. From germline, CDR1 is LGHDT and CDR2 YNNKEL (reference sequence). J lost 6 bases, V lost 4 bases, and 5 bases had no gene match. CDR3 length: 16 residues. CDR3 in DNA: TGTGCCAGCAGCCGACCGGGACTAGCGGGGGTCAATGAGCAGTTCTTC. Translated, it gives CASSRPGLAGVNEQFF.

The V call is TRBV4-1, the J call TRBJ2-5; 9 bases match TRBD2. Looked up from germline, CDR1 is MGHRA and CDR2 is YSYEKL. The V gene end was trimmed by 4 bases and the J gene end by 3 bases; junction bases not matched to a gene: 6. This CDR3 is 15 amino acids long. In nucleotides, the CDR3 is TGCGCCAGCAGCCGATCCGGCGGGGGGGAAGAGACCCAGTACTTC. Amino acid sequence: CASSRSGGGEETQYF.

The chain couples TRBV18 to TRBJ2-3; D not resolved. This CDR3 spans 14 amino acids. The germline CDR1 and CDR2 sequences are KGHSH and LQKENI. V lost 6 bases to trimming and J lost 3 bases, with 13 bases between them. The CDR3 bases are TGTGCCAGCTCCGTCCGGGCGGATACAGATACGCAGTATTTT. This encodes CASSVRADTDTQYF.

The V and J genes are TRBV10-3 and TRBJ2-5; 10 bases are shared with TRBD1. Trimming took 6 bases from V and 5 from J; bases not matched to a gene: 6. The CDR3 contains 14 residues. Germline lookup yields CDR1 ENHRY and CDR2 SYGVKD. Here the CDR3 reads CAISRDRGSETQYF. For the CDR3, the DNA is TGTGCCATCAGCCGGGACAGGGGTTCGGAGACCCAGTACTTC.

This clonotype was detected only a few times. Here the CDR3 reads CASGISDGRYEQYF. CDR3 nucleotides: TGTGCCAGCGGCATCTCCGACGGGCGTTACGAGCAGTACTTC. The J gene is TRBJ2-7, the V gene TRBV28; D gene unclear. V was trimmed by 8 bases and J by 4 bases, leaving 18 bases between them. From germline, CDR1 is MDHEN and CDR2 SYDVKM. This CDR3 spans 14 amino acids.

The J gene is TRBJ2-5, the V gene TRBV4-2, with a possible D match to TRBD1 (5 bases). The V gene's germline CDR1 is LGHNA and CDR2 YNFKEQ. The CDR3 is 14 residues long. Between the trimmed V and J ends, which lost 1 base and 5 bases, there was a span of 11 bases. The CDR3 bases are TGTGCCAGCAGCCAAGCCCAGGGCGCCGAGACCCAGTACTTC. Protein: CASSQAQGAETQYF.

This clonotype was picked up a small number of times. This chain uses TRBV11-2 with TRBJ2-1; 7 nucleotides align to TRBD2. This CDR3 comprises 17 residues. V gave up 0 bases and J gave up 4 bases; unmatched junction bases: 9. Germline-derived CDR1 and CDR2 are SGHAT and FQNNGV. CDR3 residues: CASSLEYPAGSYNEQFF. As DNA, the CDR3 is TGTGCCAGCAGCTTAGAGTATCCAGCGGGAAGTTACAATGAGCAGTTCTTC.

This clonotype was seen repeatedly, ten times or more. The chain employs TRBV29-1 and TRBJ2-3; tentatively, D is TRBD1 or TRBD2 (5 bases each). V shed 6 bases and J shed 1 base, with 5 bases lying between them. The CDR3 runs 11 residues. Germline V gives CDR1 SQVTM, CDR2 ANQGSEA. CDR3: CSVGRTDTQYF. CDR3 DNA: TGCAGCGTGGGACGCACAGATACGCAGTATTTT.

This clonotype was recorded many times. The V call is TRBV12-3 or TRBV12-4, the J call TRBJ2-1, with TRBD2 matching 8 bases. V lost 8 bases, J lost 0 bases, and 3 bases stayed unmatched. The CDR3 has 14 amino acids. The CDR3 spells CASRGGSSYNEQFF. DNA for the CDR3: TGTGCCAGCCGGGGGGGGAGCTCCTACAATGAGCAGTTCTTC.